These 17 T cell receptor beta chains originate from one sample sequenced in a study of post-analysis software for immune sequencing data. Findings and caveats of the study: Roughly 5 TRBV segments, TRBV5-6, TRBV5-1 and TRBV20-1 among them, were found more frequent in patients than controls.

No antigens are known for them. Unique molecular identifiers tagged the TCR beta cDNA libraries. Each CDR3 protein gets one entry after TCRdb re-called the PCR reads with MiXCR. Among about 430,000 distinct CDR3 sequences listed, about 39% were seen once. Material: blood. The origin of the receptors is a girl aged 2-10 years with multiple sclerosis.

CDR3 sequence: CSAKRTGWEKLFF. The CDR3 DNA reads as TGCAGTGCTAAACGGACAGGTTGGGAAAAACTGTTTTTT. V is TRBV20-1 and J is TRBJ1-4; TRBD1 agrees at 7 bases. The germline CDR1 and CDR2 sequences are DFQATT and SNEGSKA (reference sequence). Losses at the gene ends were 4 bases for V and 8 bases for J; bases not matched to a gene: 7. The CDR3 loop spans 13 amino acids.

The chain links TRBV30 to TRBJ1-2; 9 bases line up with TRBD1. The CDR3 is 14 amino acids. Trimming cost V 4 bases and J 7 bases; bases outside gene matches: 10. Germline CDR1 reads GTSNPN; CDR2 reads SVGIG (reference sequence). The DNA for the CDR3 is TGTGCCTGGACAACAGGGGGCGATTCTAGTGGCTACACCTTC. This encodes CAWTTGGDSSGYTF.

This clonotype appeared a few times. V gene TRBV2 combines with J gene TRBJ2-5; maybe TRBD1 (5 bases). The CDR3 has 13 residues. CDR1 SNHLY and CDR2 FYNNEI come from the germline V gene. Between the trimmed V and J ends, which lost 6 bases and 2 bases, there was a span of 10 bases. The CDR3 region has the DNA TGTGCCAGCAGGTCCGACAGTCAAGAGACCCAGTACTTC. Its translation is CASRSDSQETQYF.

This clonotype was recorded a few times. The gene calls are TRBV29-1 and TRBJ2-5; 7 bases agree with TRBD2. CDR1 is SQVTM, CDR2 ANQGSEA, per germline. The J segment lost 1 base and the V segment lost 2 bases, leaving 7 bases of the junction unmatched. CDR3 length equals 15 residues. CDR3 in DNA: TGCAGCGTTGAACTTTCGCGGGGGACCCAAGAGACCCAGTACTTC. Protein product: CSVELSRGTQETQYF.

The V gene is TRBV29-1, the J gene TRBJ2-2, with 7 bases lining up with TRBD1. With V trimmed by 7 bases and J by 7 bases, 15 bases remained unmatched. CDR1 and CDR2 from the germline V gene are SQVTM and ANQGSEA. The CDR3 is 15 amino acids. The CDR3 reads CSATDRVWSGGELFF. CDR3 nucleotide sequence: TGCAGCGCTACCGACAGGGTATGGTCAGGCGGGGAGCTGTTTTTT.

The chain links TRBV7-9 to TRBJ2-3; 13 positions agree with TRBD2. The CDR3 loop spans 15 amino acids. Per the germline V gene, CDR1 is SEHNR and CDR2 is FQNEAQ (reference sequence). Trimming removed 7 bases from V and 4 bases from J; junction bases left unmatched: 5. Written as DNA, the CDR3 is TGTGCCAGCACCGGACTAGCGGGAGAGGCAGATACGCAGTATTTT. The encoded protein is CASTGLAGEADTQYF.

This clonotype was seen a handful of times. The genes are TRBV29-1 and TRBJ1-2; possible D gene TRBD1, 6 bases. Per the germline V gene, CDR1 is SQVTM and CDR2 is ANQGSEA. The CDR3 is made up of 15 amino acids. V lost 7 bases to trimming and J lost 4 bases, with 22 bases between them. This CDR3 reads CSAGERVGASYGYTF. CDR3 coding DNA: TGCAGCGCCGGGGAGAGAGTGGGGGCCAGCTATGGCTACACCTTC.

This clonotype occurred a few times. The chain employs TRBV24-1 and TRBJ2-5; 9 nucleotides align to TRBD1. CDR1 is KGHDR, CDR2 SFDVKD, per germline. The CDR3 is made up of 15 amino acids. V lost 4 bases to trimming and J lost 2 bases; unmatched junction nucleotides: 4. The CDR3 sequence: CATSEPDRGQETQYF. The CDR3 DNA follows: TGTGCCACCAGTGAACCCGACAGGGGGCAAGAGACCCAGTACTTC.

The chain carries TRBV5-1 and TRBJ1-2; D unresolved. This CDR3 has 14 amino acids. The germline V gene has CDR1 SGHRS and CDR2 YFSETQ. Trimming took 4 bases from V and 3 from J, leaving 13 bases between them. The CDR3: CASSVARQDYGYTF. CDR3 DNA sequence: TGCGCCAGCAGCGTGGCCCGGCAGGACTATGGCTACACCTTC.

This chain links TRBV3-1 with TRBJ2-2; a weak D match, TRBD1 (5 bases). V lost 0 bases and J 2 bases, leaving 10 bases between the germline ends. Germline CDR1 reads LGHDT; CDR2 reads YNNKEL (reference sequence). The CDR3 length is 16 residues. The CDR3 nucleotides read TGTGCCAGCAGCCAAGATAGGGGTTTAAACACCGGGGAGCTGTTTTTT. It specifies CASSQDRGLNTGELFF.

This chain links TRBV27 with TRBJ2-1, with TRBD2 as a possible D gene (6 bases). CDR3 size: 17 residues. Between the trimmed V and J ends, which lost 0 bases and 9 bases, there was a span of 21 bases. Germline lookup yields CDR1 MNHEY and CDR2 SMNVEV (reference sequence). CDR3 coding DNA: TGTGCCAGCAGTTTATCCTGGCCGTCGAGGGGACTTGGTGAGCAGTTCTTC. Translation gives CASSLSWPSRGLGEQFF.

This clonotype was counted a few times. V usage is TRBV28 and J usage is TRBJ1-5; the D gene is possibly TRBD1 (5 bases). The germline gives CDR1 MDHEN, CDR2 SYDVKM. V gave up 6 bases and J gave up 1 base, with 10 bases separating them. The CDR3 runs 14 residues. The DNA for the CDR3 is TGTGCCAGCAGCCCGACAGTAAGCAATCAGCCCCAGCATTTT. Its protein is CASSPTVSNQPQHF.

This chain connects TRBV3-1 to TRBJ2-2; 8 bases match TRBD1. Germline V gene data show CDR1 as LGHDT and CDR2 as YNNKEL (reference sequence). V gave up 7 bases and J gave up 9 bases; unmatched junction bases: 10. The CDR3 loop spans 14 amino acids. This CDR3 is CASTRQGRERELFF. CDR3 bases: TGTGCCAGCACTCGACAGGGGCGGGAACGGGAGCTGTTTTTT.

This clonotype was observed a few times. V and J are TRBV28 and TRBJ2-7; a weak D match, TRBD2 (5 bases). The CDR3 contains 14 residues. V was clipped by 8 bases and J by 7 bases, with 21 bases between them. Germline CDR1 reads MDHEN; CDR2 reads SYDVKM. This CDR3 is CASAQTGLNREQYF. In nucleotides, the CDR3 is TGTGCCAGCGCCCAAACCGGACTGAATCGGGAGCAGTACTTC. Supplemented by reference TRBV28 and TRBJ2-7, the full variable domain reads DVKVTQSSRYLVKRTGEKVFLECVQDMDHENMFWYRQDPGLGLRLIYFSYDVKMKEKGDIPEGYSVSREKKERFSLILESASTNQTSMYLCASAQTGLNREQYFGPGTRLTVT.

A few counts support this clonotype. The gene calls are TRBV5-1 and TRBJ1-1; D not resolved. This CDR3 has 14 residues. Germline V gene lookup returns CDR1 SGHRS and CDR2 YFSETQ. V shed 2 bases and J shed 2 bases, with 10 bases lying between them. This chain's CDR3 is CASSLGIANTEAFF. The CDR3 DNA is TGCGCCAGCAGCTTAGGGATCGCCAACACTGAAGCTTTCTTT.

The chain is built from TRBV27 and TRBJ2-7; D ambiguous. Germline V lookup: CDR1 MNHEY, CDR2 SMNVEV (reference sequence). This CDR3 has 15 residues. Trimming cost V 3 bases and J 0 bases, with 12 bases left between them. This CDR3 is CASSFLGGSSYEQYF. For the CDR3, the DNA is TGTGCCAGCAGTTTTCTCGGCGGATCCTCCTACGAGCAGTACTTC.

Comments on this clonotype: A junction boundary mismatches the germline segment, possibly from a read error. This chain joins TRBV29-1 and TRBJ2-1, with D unresolved. CDR3 length: 12 amino acids. Germline V gene lookup returns CDR1 SQVTM and CDR2 ANQGSEA. The CDR3 loop reads CSAEEDAPEQFF. The CDR3 nucleotides read TGCAGCGCTGAAGAGGATGCTCCTGAGCAGTTCTTC.